This T cell receptor (beta chain) was documented in a study of T cells in Graves' hyperthyroidism and ophthalmopathy. The CDR3 regions of TCR beta were amplified from RNA transcripts. A set of HTBI primers served as the primers for a first-round RT-PCR of the TCR CDR3. TCRdb analysed the multiplex PCR reads with MiXCR anew, one entry per CDR3 protein. This sample carries some 490,000 distinct CDR3 sequences, under 25% of them seen once, and the ten largest clones take under 55%. The CDR3 totals 13 residues. The V gene's germline CDR1 is MDHEN and CDR2 SYDVKM. The J segment lost 5 bases and the V segment lost 6 bases, leaving 2 bases of the junction unmatched.

The sequenced sample was blood. The chain combines TRBV28 with TRBJ1-4, with 8 bases fitting TRBD1. This clonotype was obtained from a woman in her 70s with Graves' ophthalmopathy. CDR3 DNA sequence: TGTGCCAGCAGGAGACAGGGGAATGAAAAACTGTTTTTT. It specifies CASRRQGNEKLFF.